This T cell receptor (beta chain) was documented in a study of T cell clonality in common variable immunodeficiency. Sequencing used immunoSEQ multiplex PCR; TCRdb keeps in-frame clones, though not all of them. The sample shows roughly 29,000 clones, none of them appearing just once. At least ten counts were recorded for this clone. Its antigen is not identified. The read ends 3 residues before the CDR3 terminus; that terminus is restored from the germline J gene. Patients and controls were mostly of Caucasian heritage. V dropped 5 bases and J dropped 6 bases, with 8 bases sitting between them. Germline lookup yields CDR1 SEHNR and CDR2 FQNEAQ (reference sequence). This CDR3 spans 12 amino acids. Notes on the study in general: Fewer deletions and N-nucleotide insertions were reportedly seen in common variable immunodeficiency TCR beta sequences. Shared TCRbeta clones were fewer between CVID subjects than controls.

Sequencing was performed on peripheral blood mononuclear cells. The clonotype was recovered from a human donor with common variable immunodeficiency. The chain recombines TRBV7-9 with TRBJ1-5; no definite D call. CDR3 DNA (partial): TGTGCCAGCAGCCAAGCCTCTCAGCCC. Protein: CASSQASQP. The entire CDR3 reads CASSQASQPQHF.